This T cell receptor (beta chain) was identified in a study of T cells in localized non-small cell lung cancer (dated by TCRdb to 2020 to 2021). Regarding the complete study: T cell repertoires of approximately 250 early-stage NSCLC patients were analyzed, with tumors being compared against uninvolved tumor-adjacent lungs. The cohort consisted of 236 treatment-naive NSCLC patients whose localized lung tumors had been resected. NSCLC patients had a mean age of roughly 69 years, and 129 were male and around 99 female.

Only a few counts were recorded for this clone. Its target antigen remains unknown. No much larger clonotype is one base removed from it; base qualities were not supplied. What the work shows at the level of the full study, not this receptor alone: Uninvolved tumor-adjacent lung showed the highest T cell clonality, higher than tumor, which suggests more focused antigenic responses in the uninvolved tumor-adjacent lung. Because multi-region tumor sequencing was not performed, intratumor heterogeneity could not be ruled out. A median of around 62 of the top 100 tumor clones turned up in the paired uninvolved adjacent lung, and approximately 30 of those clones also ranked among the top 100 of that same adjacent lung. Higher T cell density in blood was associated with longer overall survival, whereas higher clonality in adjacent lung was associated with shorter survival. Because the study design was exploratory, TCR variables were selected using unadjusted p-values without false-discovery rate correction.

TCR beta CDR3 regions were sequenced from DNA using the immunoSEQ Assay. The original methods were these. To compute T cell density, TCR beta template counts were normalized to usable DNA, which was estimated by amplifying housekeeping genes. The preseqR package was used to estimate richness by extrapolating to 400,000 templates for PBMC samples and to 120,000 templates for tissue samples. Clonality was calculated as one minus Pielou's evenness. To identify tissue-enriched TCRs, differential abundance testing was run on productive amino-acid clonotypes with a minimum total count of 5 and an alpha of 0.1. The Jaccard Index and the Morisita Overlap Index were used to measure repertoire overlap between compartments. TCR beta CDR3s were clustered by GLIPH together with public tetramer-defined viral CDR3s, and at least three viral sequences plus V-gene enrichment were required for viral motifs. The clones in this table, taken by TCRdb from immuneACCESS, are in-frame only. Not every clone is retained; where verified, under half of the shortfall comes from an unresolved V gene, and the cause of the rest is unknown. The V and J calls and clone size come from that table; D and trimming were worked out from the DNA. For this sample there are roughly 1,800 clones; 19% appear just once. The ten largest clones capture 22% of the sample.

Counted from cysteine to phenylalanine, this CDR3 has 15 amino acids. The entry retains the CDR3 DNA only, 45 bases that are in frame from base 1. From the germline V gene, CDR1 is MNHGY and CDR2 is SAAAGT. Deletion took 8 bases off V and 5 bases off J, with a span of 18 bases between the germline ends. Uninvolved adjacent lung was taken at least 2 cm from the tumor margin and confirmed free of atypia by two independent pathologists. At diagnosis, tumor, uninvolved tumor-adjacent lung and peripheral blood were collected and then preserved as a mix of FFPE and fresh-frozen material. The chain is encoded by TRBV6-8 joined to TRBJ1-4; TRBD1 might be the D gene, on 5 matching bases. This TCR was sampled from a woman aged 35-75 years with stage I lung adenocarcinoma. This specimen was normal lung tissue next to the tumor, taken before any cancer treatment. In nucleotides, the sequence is TGTGCCAGCCGTCGCTCGGGACGGATCAATGAAAAACTGTTTTTT. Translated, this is CASRRSGRINEKLFF.